A single sample gave rise to the 22 T cell receptor beta chains below, sequenced in a study of response to subunit inactivated influenza vaccine. TCRdb itself ran the RT-PCR reads through MiXCR, one entry per CDR3 protein. The table includes 550,000 to 650,000 distinct CDR3 sequences, roughly 10% detected once. Sample: PBMCs from blood, taken on the day of vaccination. The source is a man over 45 who received an inactivated influenza vaccine.

This chain connects TRBV5-1 to TRBJ2-7, with 7 bases lining up with TRBD1. V lost 4 bases, J lost 0 bases, and 4 bases stayed unmatched. Germline CDR1 is SGHRS and CDR2 is YFSETQ. The CDR3 is 14 residues long. DNA of the CDR3: TGCGCCAGCAGCCGGGACAGCATCTCCTACGAGCAGTACTTC. Its protein is CASSRDSISYEQYF.

This sequence joins TRBV6-1 and TRBJ2-3, with TRBD1 identical over 8 bases. V lost 6 bases and J lost 5; bases outside the gene matches: 10. Germline V CDR1 and CDR2: MNHNS, SASEGT. The CDR3 loop spans 15 amino acids. In DNA form, the CDR3 reads TGTGCCAGCAGCCGACGGGCCAGGGGGCTAGATACGCAGTATTTT. Protein: CASSRRARGLDTQYF.

V usage is TRBV28 and J usage is TRBJ2-7; D might be TRBD1 (6 bases). The CDR3 has 11 amino acids. Germline loops: CDR1 MDHEN, CDR2 SYDVKM. Between the trimmed V and J ends, which lost 8 bases and 6 bases, there was a span of 11 bases. The CDR3 sequence is CASGGFGEQYF. CDR3 sequence (DNA): TGTGCCAGCGGGGGCTTTGGCGAGCAGTACTTC.

This clonotype was recorded many times. The V call is TRBV20-1, the J call TRBJ2-1, with TRBD2 matching over 8 bases. Germline V gene sequence: CDR1 DFQATT, CDR2 SNEGSKA (reference sequence). The V segment lost 4 bases and the J segment 5 bases; nucleotides outside the gene matches: 10. CDR3 size: 15 residues. CDR3 in amino acids: CSATQAGAIDNEQFF. CDR3 nucleotide sequence: TGCAGTGCTACCCAAGCGGGAGCAATTGACAATGAGCAGTTCTTC.

The chain links TRBV7-2 to TRBJ2-3; TRBD1 aligns across 7 bases. V shed 5 bases, J shed 8 bases, and the junction held 10 bases outside the gene matches. This CDR3 contains 14 residues. Germline values: CDR1 SGHTA, CDR2 FQGNSA. The CDR3 DNA reads as TGTGCCAGCAGCGAAAGTAGGGGGCAGGTTACGCAGTATTTT. Residues: CASSESRGQVTQYF.

A few counts support this clonotype. The V call is TRBV4-1, the J call TRBJ2-7, with D possibly being TRBD1 (5 bases). In germline, CDR1 is MGHRA, CDR2 YSYEKL. The CDR3 extends over 15 amino acids. Trimming removed 1 base from V and 3 bases from J, with 13 bases in between. Here the CDR3 DNA reads TGCGCCAGCAGCCAAGGGGCAGGGAAAGACTACGAGCAGTACTTC. The encoded protein is CASSQGAGKDYEQYF.

The chain links TRBV9 to TRBJ2-2; D unclear. This CDR3 contains 14 residues. Trimming cost V 0 bases and J 6 bases, with 9 bases left between them. The germline gives CDR1 SGDLS, CDR2 YYNGEE. CDR3 nucleotide sequence: TGTGCCAGCAGCGTAGTTGGTGCCCCCGGGGAGCTGTTTTTT. It encodes CASSVVGAPGELFF.

The chain carries TRBV6-5 and TRBJ2-3, with TRBD2 matching 14 bases. The CDR3 runs 15 residues. After removal of 4 bases from V and 5 bases from J, the junction contained 2 bases not matched to a gene. CDR1 is MNHEY, CDR2 SVGAGI, per germline. The CDR3 sequence is CASSSGTSGGDTQYF. The CDR3 DNA sequence: TGTGCCAGCAGTTCCGGGACTAGCGGGGGAGATACGCAGTATTTT.

V gene TRBV20-1 combines with J gene TRBJ2-1, with 9 positions matching TRBD2. Germline CDR1 DFQATT, CDR2 SNEGSKA (reference sequence). This CDR3 is 15 amino acids long. V gave up 0 bases and J gave up 7 bases; unmatched junction bases: 7. CDR3 protein: CSARDRGRARNEQFF. As DNA, the CDR3 is TGCAGTGCTAGAGATCGCGGGAGGGCAAGGAATGAGCAGTTCTTC.

V is TRBV15 and J is TRBJ2-4; D remains ambiguous. This CDR3 spans 16 amino acids. Germline V lookup: CDR1 LNHNV, CDR2 YYDKDF (reference sequence). V lost 0 bases, J lost 3 bases, and 12 bases lay in between. The DNA for the CDR3 is TGTGCCACCAGCAGAGATCGTCTTGGGGACAAAAACATTCAGTACTTC. This translates into CATSRDRLGDKNIQYF.

This clonotype came up a few times. The rearrangement uses TRBV12-3 or TRBV12-4 and TRBJ2-5; perhaps TRBD1 as D (5 bases). This CDR3 has 14 residues. The V end was cut by 3 bases, the J end by 6 bases, with 14 bases between. The CDR3 DNA reads TGTGCCAGCAGTTTTTACGGACACGAGAAGACCCAGTACTTC. Translated: CASSFYGHEKTQYF.

The V and J genes are TRBV25-1 and TRBJ2-7; TRBD2 agrees at 10 bases. In germline, CDR1 is MGHDK, CDR2 SYGVNS. V was clipped by 3 bases and J by 4 bases; unmatched bases: 6. The CDR3 runs to 15 residues. CDR3: CASSDLAGVGYEQYF. DNA of the CDR3: TGTGCCAGCAGTGACCTAGCGGGAGTAGGATACGAGCAGTACTTC.

This clonotype was seen only a few times. This chain connects TRBV3-1 to TRBJ2-7, with TRBD2 matching over 8 bases. The ends lost 1 base at V and 6 bases at J; junction bases unmatched: 11. Germline values: CDR1 LGHDT, CDR2 YNNKEL (reference sequence). The CDR3 loop spans 16 amino acids. In DNA form, the CDR3 reads TGTGCCAGCAGCCAAGTACAAACGGGGGGGCCGCGCGAGCAGTACTTC. This sequence encodes CASSQVQTGGPREQYF.

This clonotype came up a few times. The rearrangement uses TRBV10-3 and TRBJ2-2; possible D gene TRBD2, 5 bases. V was trimmed by 0 bases and J by 2 bases, leaving 10 bases between them. The CDR3 spans 16 residues. Germline assignment: CDR1 ENHRY and CDR2 SYGVKD. The CDR3 here is CAISESNPGNTGELFF. CDR3 coding DNA: TGTGCCATCAGTGAGTCTAACCCGGGAAACACCGGGGAGCTGTTTTTT.

This clonotype was observed many times. The chain combines TRBV28 with TRBJ2-7, with D tentatively TRBD1 or TRBD2 (5 bases each). From germline, CDR1 is MDHEN and CDR2 SYDVKM. CDR3 length equals 16 residues. V gave up 3 bases and J gave up 5 bases, with 20 bases separating them. The CDR3 DNA is TGTGCCAGCAGTTTCAATCCGGGACCGGGGCTAGACGAGCAGTACTTC. It specifies CASSFNPGPGLDEQYF.

There are a few counts of this clonotype. The chain recombines TRBV12-3 or TRBV12-4 with TRBJ2-7, with a tentative D call TRBD2 (6 bases). The germline V and J ends were trimmed by 8 bases and 1 base, with 6 bases remaining between them. This CDR3 contains 11 residues. CDR3 region: CASGRSYEQYF. The CDR3 DNA is TGTGCCAGCGGGAGGTCCTACGAGCAGTACTTC.

This clonotype has just a few counts. The J gene is TRBJ2-5, the V gene TRBV7-9; tentatively, D is TRBD1 (5 bases). Germline CDR1 reads SEHNR; CDR2 reads FQNEAQ (reference sequence). This CDR3 has 15 amino acids. V lost 4 bases and J 3 bases, leaving 15 bases between the germline ends. The CDR3 region has the DNA TGTGCCAGCAGCTCCCCACACAGGTCAGAAGAGACCCAGTACTTC. This translates into CASSSPHRSEETQYF.

This clonotype was recorded a few times. V usage is TRBV27 and J usage is TRBJ2-7, with a weak D call TRBD2 (7 bases). Per germline, CDR1 MNHEY and CDR2 SMNVEV (reference sequence). Trimming removed 4 bases from V and 0 bases from J, with 25 bases in between. CDR3 length: 19 residues. The CDR3 nucleotides are TGTGCCAGCAGTTATAGGGGGAGGGATTTTCGGGGGGCCTCCTACGAGCAGTACTTC. Protein product: CASSYRGRDFRGASYEQYF.

V usage is TRBV5-1 and J usage is TRBJ2-1, with 9 bases that match TRBD2. Unmatched junction bases numbered 11, after V lost 4 bases and J lost 9 bases. The CDR3 is 15 amino acids. Germline V CDR1 and CDR2: SGHRS, YFSETQ. Here the CDR3 DNA reads TGCGCCAGCAGCGATGGTGCGGGGGGGCCCTCTGAGCAGTTCTTC. Amino acid sequence: CASSDGAGGPSEQFF.

This clonotype occurred a few times. V gene TRBV12-3 or TRBV12-4 combines with J gene TRBJ1-5, with 7 bases matching TRBD1. V dropped 4 bases and J dropped 9; count of bases not matched to a gene: 18. This CDR3 is 17 amino acids long. The CDR3 loop is CASSSLTNRGLTRPQHF. For the CDR3, the DNA is TGTGCCAGCAGTTCCCTTACCAACAGGGGCCTCACTCGGCCCCAGCATTTT.

The sample holds a few counts of this clonotype. The chain uses TRBV14 and TRBJ2-1; TRBD2 matches 14 bases. The CDR3 contains 17 residues. J lost 6 bases, V lost 4 bases, and 8 bases had no gene match. In germline, CDR1 is SGHDN, CDR2 FVKESK. The CDR3 DNA reads TGTGCCAGCAGCCGGCACCCGGGACTAGCGGGAGTCAATGAGCAGTTCTTC. Translated, it gives CASSRHPGLAGVNEQFF.

The table lists this clonotype with many counts. J is TRBJ2-3 and V is TRBV28; D is unclear. CDR3 length: 14 amino acids. V gave up 1 base and J gave up 7 bases, with 12 bases separating them. Per the germline V gene, CDR1 is MDHEN and CDR2 is SYDVKM. Here the CDR3 DNA reads TGTGCCAGCAGTTTATTCTTCGGGCGACATACGCAGTATTTT. Translation gives CASSLFFGRHTQYF.